This TCR beta chain originates from a study of PD-L1 blockade in urothelial cancer. Overall study: Twenty-five of 29 patients were males with bladder-origin urothelial cancer. The median number of T cells present in blood samples was under 150,000.

Here immunoSEQ multiplex PCR was the method, and the copy in TCRdb shows in-frame clones only, minus some. In the table there are about 50,000 clones, around 85% of which are singletons. The time point denotes: peripheral blood 6 weeks after treatment start. Germline values: CDR1 LNHDA, CDR2 SQIVND (reference sequence). The V gene lost 8 bases and the J gene lost 1 base, with 14 bases spanning the gap. The CDR3 consists of 14 residues. Sequences were derived from PBMCs, sampled around atezolizumab (anti-PD-L1) treatment. The clonotype originates from a man between 45 and 60 years old with urothelial cancer. The chain uses TRBV19 and TRBJ2-5, with D possibly matching TRBD2 (5 bases). This chain's CDR3 is CASAHPGIQETQYF. DNA of the CDR3: TGTGCCAGTGCCCACCCGGGGATCCAAGAGACCCAGTACTTC. Full variable domain (missing parts from reference TRBV19 and TRBJ2-5): DGGITQSPKYLFRKEGQNVTLSCEQNLNHDAMYWYRQDPGQGLRLIYYSQIVNDFQKGDIAEGYSVSREKKESFPLTVTSAQKNPTAFYLCASAHPGIQETQYFGPGTRLLVL.